The 5 T cell receptor beta chains below come from one sample, sequenced in a study of blood T cell repertoires in COVID-19. This table comes from immunoSEQ multiplex PCR, and its TCRdb copy is limited to in-frame clones, with some not included. This table has roughly 330,000 clones, about 85% appearing once. Material: PBMCs or T cells enriched from blood (not recorded which). These receptors were obtained from a woman aged 30 to 39 who had recovered from COVID-19.

The J gene is TRBJ2-3, the V gene TRBV9, with D perhaps matching TRBD1 (5 bases). This CDR3 is 14 amino acids long. The V end lost 2 bases, the J end lost 0 bases, and 7 bases lay between the germline ends. Per the germline V gene, CDR1 is SGDLS and CDR2 is YYNGEE. CDR3 loop: CASSVRQSTDTQYF. The CDR3, as DNA: TGTGCCAGCAGCGTGAGACAGAGCACAGATACGCAGTATTTT. Full variable domain (remainder filled in from reference TRBV9 and TRBJ2-3): DSGVTQTPKHLITATGQRVTLRCSPRSGDLSVYWYQQSLDQGLQFLIQYYNGEERAKGNILERFSAQQFPDLHSELNLSSLELGDSALYFCASSVRQSTDTQYFGPGTRLTVL.

V is TRBV7-2 and J is TRBJ1-4; D possibly corresponds to TRBD1 (6 bases). Germline loops: CDR1 SGHTA, CDR2 FQGNSA. The CDR3 totals 16 residues. V was pared by 6 bases and J by 3 bases, with 17 bases between. The CDR3 DNA reads TGTGCCAGCAGTTTTCGCGCAACAGGGTCTAATGAAAAACTGTTTTTT. Translated, it gives CASSFRATGSNEKLFF.

Concerning this clone itself: Sequence at one end of the junction differs from germline and may be a read error. The chain recombines TRBV19 with TRBJ2-4; 12 nucleotides match TRBD1. Germline values: CDR1 LNHDA, CDR2 SQIVND (reference sequence). CDR3 length: 14 residues. The CDR3 loop is CASSITGTGGMANF. In nucleotides, the CDR3 is TGTGCCAGTAGTATAACCGGGACAGGGGGCATGGCGAACTTC.

The rearrangement joins TRBV7-9 to TRBJ1-1; 7 nucleotides align to TRBD1. The V gene's germline CDR1 is SEHNR and CDR2 FQNEAQ (reference sequence). The J segment lost 1 base and the V segment lost 6 bases, leaving 17 bases of the junction unmatched. The CDR3 has 18 residues. For the CDR3, the DNA is TGTGCCAGCAGGCGCCCGGTAAAAACCCAGGGGGAGAACACTGAAGCTTTCTTT. Its translation is CASRRPVKTQGENTEAFF.

The chain couples TRBV7-6 to TRBJ2-7, with a tentative D call TRBD1 (5 bases). The V end lost 6 bases, the J end lost 3 bases, and 18 bases lay between the germline ends. Germline V gene lookup returns CDR1 SGHVS and CDR2 FNYEAQ. This CDR3 contains 15 residues. The CDR3 region is CASRKLGPSDYEQYF. The CDR3 coding sequence is TGTGCCAGCAGGAAGTTGGGGCCCTCTGACTACGAGCAGTACTTC.